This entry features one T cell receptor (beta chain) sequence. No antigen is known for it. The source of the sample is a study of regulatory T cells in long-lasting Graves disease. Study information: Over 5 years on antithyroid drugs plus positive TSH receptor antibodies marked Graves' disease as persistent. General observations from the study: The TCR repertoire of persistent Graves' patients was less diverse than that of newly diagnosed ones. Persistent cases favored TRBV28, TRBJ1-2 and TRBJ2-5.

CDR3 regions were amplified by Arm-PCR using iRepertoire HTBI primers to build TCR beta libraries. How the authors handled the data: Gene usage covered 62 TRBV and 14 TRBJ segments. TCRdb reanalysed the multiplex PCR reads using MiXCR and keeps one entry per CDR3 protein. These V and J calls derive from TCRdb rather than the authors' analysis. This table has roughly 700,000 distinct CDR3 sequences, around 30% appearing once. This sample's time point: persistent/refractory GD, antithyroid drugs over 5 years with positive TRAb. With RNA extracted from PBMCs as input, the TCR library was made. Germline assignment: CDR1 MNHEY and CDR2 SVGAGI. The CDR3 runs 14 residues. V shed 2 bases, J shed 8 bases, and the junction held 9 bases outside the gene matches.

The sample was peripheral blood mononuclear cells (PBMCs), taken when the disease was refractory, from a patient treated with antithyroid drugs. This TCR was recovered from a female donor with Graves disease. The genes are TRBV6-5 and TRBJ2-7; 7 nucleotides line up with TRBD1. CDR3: CASSYGTEAGKQYF. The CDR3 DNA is TGTGCCAGCAGTTACGGGACAGAGGCTGGGAAGCAGTACTTC.